A selection of T cell receptor beta chains follows, all from one sample in a study of cytomegalovirus exposure and HLA in healthy donors. TCRdb keeps only in-frame clones here, not all; method: immunoSEQ multiplex PCR. The sample holds around 120,000 clones, around 70% seen once. The sequenced material came from PBMCs. The receptors come from a woman aged 50 to 60 in good health and CMV-seropositive. Each CDR3 is given with its conserved first and last residue. A D gene is named only where the DNA matches it firmly. Part of the rows lack a size; the others show once, few, many or a class for expanded clones.

j_call d_call clone_size cdr3_length v_call cdr3_nt cdr3_aa
TRBJ2-1 TRBD1 - 13 TRBV7-2 TGTGCCAGCGCACAGGGGCTCAACAATGAGCAGTTCTTC CASAQGLNNEQFF
TRBJ1-5 - - 16 TRBV2 TGTGCCAGCAGTGAAGCAACATCGAGGAGCAATCAGCCCCAGCATTTT CASSEATSRSNQPQHF
TRBJ1-5 - - 14 TRBV5-1 TGCGCCAGCAGCTTGACAGGGCAAGGTCAGCCCCAGCATTTT CASSLTGQGQPQHF
TRBJ1-1 TRBD1 - 14 TRBV7-2 TGTGCCAGCAGCCCCCGGACAGGTTTGACTGAAGCTTTCTTT CASSPRTGLTEAFF
TRBJ2-2 TRBD1 few 14 TRBV11-2 TGTGCCAGCAGCCAAAGGACAGGGGGCGGGGAGCTGTTTTTT CASSQRTGGGELFF
TRBJ2-7 TRBD1 once 14 TRBV28 TGTGCCAGCACTGTGACAGGGGGCCCCTACGAGCAGTACTTC CASTVTGGPYEQYF
TRBJ2-2 TRBD1 few 18 TRBV30 TGTGCCTGGAAGAAACCCCCGGGACAGGGGGGTGTCACCGGGGAGCTGTTTTTT CAWKKPPGQGGVTGELFF
TRBJ1-3 - few 15 TRBV9 TGTGCCAGCAGCGTAGGTTTCGACAGGGGAAACACCATATATTTT CASSVGFDRGNTIYF
TRBJ1-2 - - 18 TRBV4-1 TGCGCCAGCAGCCAAGGGAGGGGACGGGACTCAAGATCCTATGGCTACACCTTC CASSQGRGRDSRSYGYTF
TRBJ2-1 TRBD1 - 14 TRBV19 TGTGCCAGTAGTATAGATCAGGGGGTGGATGAGCAGTTCTTC CASSIDQGVDEQFF
TRBJ1-1 TRBD1 - 16 TRBV28 TGTGCCAGCAGACGTACTACAGGGGGAGGAGGCACTGAAGCTTTCTTT CASRRTTGGGGTEAFF
TRBJ1-3 - - 16 TRBV6-1 TGTGCCAGCAGTGAACTGGGAGCCTACTCTGGAAACACCATATATTTT CASSELGAYSGNTIYF
TRBJ1-4 - - 16 TRBV7-2 TGTGCCAGCAGCTTCTCCGGACAGACAACTAATGAAAAACTGTTTTTT CASSFSGQTTNEKLFF
TRBJ1-6 TRBD1 few 15 TRBV7-9 TGTGCCAGCAGCTCGTCGGACAGGGTGGAATCACCCCTCCACTTT CASSSSDRVESPLHF
TRBJ2-7 TRBD2 once 21 TRBV4-3 TGCGCCAGCAGCCAAGATAGTTGGGTAGCGGGACGGATCTTAAGCTCCTACGAGCAGTACTTC CASSQDSWVAGRILSSYEQYF
TRBJ1-1 - - 19 TRBV7-6 TGTGCCAGCAGCCCACGCTACACCCGGGGGACGGAAACGCACACTGAAGCTTTCTTT CASSPRYTRGTETHTEAFF
TRBJ1-5 - few 14 TRBV6-1 TGTGCCAGCAGTGAATGGGCAGGGCATCAGCCCCAGCATTTT CASSEWAGHQPQHF
TRBJ2-3 TRBD2 - 14 TRBV7-2 TGTGCCAGCAGCTTGGGTCTAGCGGGAGATACGCAGTATTTT CASSLGLAGDTQYF
TRBJ2-1 TRBD2 - 15 TRBV28 TGTGCCAGCAGTAAGGGACTAGCGGGATTGAATGAGCAGTTCTTC CASSKGLAGLNEQFF
TRBJ1-4 TRBD1 - 19 TRBV4-1 TGCGCCAGCAGCCAACGTGAGACAGGGCTTATCACAACTAATGAAAAACTGTTTTTT CASSQRETGLITTNEKLFF
TRBJ1-4 - few 13 TRBV6-5 TGTGCCAGCAGTCCCCGACAGGCTGAAAAACTGTTTTTT CASSPRQAEKLFF
TRBJ1-5 TRBD1 - 17 TRBV5-1 TGCGCCAGCAGCCCCGGGACAGCCAGGAACGGTTTTCAGCCCCAGCATTTT CASSPGTARNGFQPQHF
TRBJ2-2 - few 14 TRBV5-1 TGCGCCAGCAGGTCTTCTGCGAACACCGGGGAGCTGTTTTTT CASRSSANTGELFF
TRBJ2-1 TRBD2 - 16 TRBV18 TGTGCCAGCTCACCAAGGCCGGGGACTAGCATGGGTGAGCAGTTCTTC CASSPRPGTSMGEQFF
TRBJ2-3 TRBD2 - 17 TRBV18 TGTGCCAGCTCACCACTCCTAGCGGGGTACCTCACAGATACGCAGTATTTT CASSPLLAGYLTDTQYF
TRBJ1-3 - - 14 TRBV18 TGTGCCAGCAATGGACAGCGCTCAGGAAACACCATATATTTT CASNGQRSGNTIYF
TRBJ2-2 - few 15 TRBV5-4 TGTGCCAGCACCCAGAGGGGAGGCGGCACCGGGGAGCTGTTTTTT CASTQRGGGTGELFF
TRBJ1-6 - - 14 TRBV27 TGTGCCAGCAGCTCAGGGGTGGGTAATTCACCCCTCCACTTT CASSSGVGNSPLHF
TRBJ1-1 - few 14 TRBV6-1 TGTGCCAGCACCCCCTTGGGGGGTATGACTGAAGCTTTCTTT CASTPLGGMTEAFF
TRBJ2-7 - - 17 TRBV28 TGTGCCAGCAGCCACTCCGGGCGGGGAACGAGGTTCGGCGAGCAGTACTTC CASSHSGRGTRFGEQYF
TRBJ1-2 - - 13 TRBV5-1 TGCGCCAGCAGCGTAACAGGGAACTATGGCTACACCTTC CASSVTGNYGYTF
TRBJ2-5 TRBD2 few 14 TRBV6-6 TGTGCCAGCAGCCGGGGACTAGGTCAGGAGACCCAGTACTTC CASSRGLGQETQYF
TRBJ1-6 - - 17 TRBV18 TGTGCCAGCTCACCACAGCCGAAGAGCTCCTATAATTCACCCCTCCACTTT CASSPQPKSSYNSPLHF
TRBJ1-1 - - 15 TRBV7-2 TGTGCCAGCAGCTTAGCGCAGGGGTTCGGCACTGAAGCTTTCTTT CASSLAQGFGTEAFF
TRBJ1-1 - - 17 TRBV7-2 TGTGCCAGCAGCCCCACATCTTCCGGGGGTAGGAAAGCTGAAGCTTTCTTT CASSPTSSGGRKAEAFF
TRBJ2-7 TRBD2 - 17 TRBV9 TGTGCCAGCAGCCCAAGGGGGACTAGCGGGATTATCGACGAGCAGTACTTC CASSPRGTSGIIDEQYF
TRBJ2-1 - - 16 TRBV28 TGTGCCAGCAGTTTAGAGGGTTCCTTGGGCGACAATGAGCAGTTCTTC CASSLEGSLGDNEQFF
TRBJ2-7 - - 13 TRBV2 TGTGCCAGCAGTGAACCAGACAGCTACGAGCAGTACTTC CASSEPDSYEQYF
TRBJ2-3 TRBD2 - 16 TRBV25-1 TGTGCCAGCAGTGAATACGGCGGGAGGGACTCAGATACGCAGTATTTT CASSEYGGRDSDTQYF
TRBJ1-2 - - 12 TRBV15 TGTGCCACCAGCATCCCCCGAGGGGGCTACACCTTC CATSIPRGGYTF
TRBJ1-2 - - 16 TRBV2 TGTGCCAGCACCACTGGGGAGGGGGAGACCCCCTATGGCTACACCTTC CASTTGEGETPYGYTF
TRBJ1-6 - once 14 TRBV19 TGTGCCAGTAAACCCCGGGGGGAAAATTCACCCCTCCACTTT CASKPRGENSPLHF
TRBJ2-6 - - 18 TRBV25-1 TGTGCCAGCAGTGGATACACGGCAACGGGCTCTGGGGCCAACGTCCTGACTTTC CASSGYTATGSGANVLTF
TRBJ1-1 TRBD1 - 12 TRBV29-1 TGCAGCGTTCGGACAGGGGACACTGAAGCTTTCTTT CSVRTGDTEAFF
TRBJ1-2 - - 14 TRBV11-2 TGTGCCAGCAGTTCTACCACAGGGAGCTATGGCTACACCTTC CASSSTTGSYGYTF
TRBJ2-1 - - 17 TRBV4-3 TGCGCCAGCAGCCAAGATCCACGAGGCGGGGCTCTAGGTGAGCAGTTCTTC CASSQDPRGGALGEQFF
TRBJ1-5 - - 15 TRBV28 TGTGCCAGCAGACCCCACTCCGGGGGAAGTCAGCCCCAGCATTTT CASRPHSGGSQPQHF
TRBJ1-4 - - 15 TRBV6-6 TGTGCCAGCAGTGCAGAACCGGGTCTTAACGAAAAACTGTTTTTT CASSAEPGLNEKLFF
TRBJ2-7 TRBD2 - 16 TRBV27 TGTGCCAGCAGTTTGCTCGGGGGGGGGCTTTTCTACGAGCAGTACTTC CASSLLGGGLFYEQYF
TRBJ2-3 TRBD2 - 15 TRBV29-1 TGCAGCGTTCGTTCGGGAGGGCCTACAACAGATACGCAGTATTTT CSVRSGGPTTDTQYF
TRBJ2-7 - few 15 TRBV6-1 TGTGCCAGCAGTGAAGCAGGCGGGGTGGCCTACGAGCAGTACTTC CASSEAGGVAYEQYF
TRBJ1-2 - - 15 TRBV4-1 TGCGCCAGCAGCCAAGATGACAGATCTTTCTATGGCTACACCTTC CASSQDDRSFYGYTF
TRBJ2-7 - - 12 TRBV6-1 TGTACTGTGGAGTTCCTCACCTACGAGCAGTACTTC CTVEFLTYEQYF
TRBJ2-7 - - 15 TRBV7-2 TGTGCCAGCAGCTCCGTTGGGGCTAGCTCCTACGAGCAGTACTTC CASSSVGASSYEQYF
TRBJ1-5 - - 15 TRBV28 TGTGCCACCCTCAGGGACTCCTGGAGCAATCAGCCCCAGCATTTT CATLRDSWSNQPQHF